This TCR beta chain was captured in a study of a mutant IDH1 vaccine in newly diagnosed glioma. Study context: Treated patients, averaging about 40 years, were roughly 60% male and roughly 38% female. Receipt of radiotherapy, temozolomide, or both preceded the study, and most received both.

This table comes from immunoSEQ multiplex PCR, and its TCRdb copy is limited to in-frame clones, with some not included. The sample includes approximately 54,000 clones, 65% to 85% seen only once; the top ten take about a fifth. The germline CDR1 and CDR2 sequences are MNHEY and SVGAGI. The CDR3 runs to 14 residues. With V trimmed by 6 bases and J by 2 bases, 5 bases remained unmatched. In the case of this clone: The antigen remains undetermined.

Overall study results and limits: It was about 93% of patients that developed vaccine-induced immune responses.

This sample's time point: baseline, week 1 (first vaccination visit). As to treatment: pre-vaccination baseline after standard-of-care therapy. The receptor was isolated from a man in his late teens or twenties with glioma. Specimen: PBMCs, collected from a glioma patient treated with radiotherapy, temozolomide or both. The chain combines TRBV6-5 with TRBJ1-1; 8 positions agree with TRBD1. In nucleotides, the CDR3 is TGTGCCAGCAGCCGGACAGGGATAAACACTGAAGCTTTCTTT. Its protein product is CASSRTGINTEAFF.